These 17 T cell receptor beta chains originate from one sample sequenced in a study of cytomegalovirus exposure and HLA in healthy donors (dated by TCRdb to the late 2010s). The library was generated by the immunoSEQ multiplex PCR assay. A mixture of 60 forward primers for TCR Vbeta segments and 13 reverse primers for TCR Jbeta segments was used in the multiplex PCR. As stored in TCRdb, this immuneACCESS dataset retains in-frame rearrangements with V and J assigned. A fraction of the clones does not appear; measured against another copy, unresolved V genes explain less than half of the discrepancy, and the remainder lacks a known reason. The sample table records about 150,000 clones; 65% to 80% of these occur just once. The top ten clonotypes cover less than 15% of the sample. Sequencing was done on a sample of PBMCs. The receptors originated from a man in his forties in good health and CMV-seropositive.

This clone has only a few counts. This sequence joins TRBV4-3 and TRBJ2-7; maybe TRBD1 (6 bases). The CDR3 length is 15 residues. Trimming removed 0 bases at V and 3 bases at J, with 12 bases between. The germline V gene has CDR1 LGHNA and CDR2 YSLEER. For the CDR3, the DNA is TGCGCCAGCAGCCAAGAACCGGGACAAAGCTACGAGCAGTACTTC. Protein sequence: CASSQEPGQSYEQYF.

A single count supports this clone. J is TRBJ1-3 and V is TRBV5-1; no definite D call. The V and J ends lost 4 bases and 2 bases respectively, with 13 bases between them. The CDR3 consists of 15 residues. The germline V gene encodes CDR1 SGHRS and CDR2 YFSETQ. CDR3 nucleotides: TGCGCCAGCAGCCTGGGTAAAGGAGCTGGAAACACCATATATTTT. This translates into CASSLGKGAGNTIYF.

CDR3 in amino acids: CASSSPLRGAEQYF. The CDR3 DNA reads TGTGCCAGCAGTTCCCCTCTCAGGGGAGCCGAGCAGTACTTC. The chain links TRBV27 to TRBJ2-7; D may be TRBD1 (6 bases). Trimming stripped 4 bases from V and 6 bases from J, with 16 bases between. The CDR3 has 14 residues. Per the germline V gene, CDR1 is MNHEY and CDR2 is SMNVEV (reference sequence).

The chain is built from TRBV6-1 and TRBJ1-1; a weak D match, TRBD1 (5 bases). CDR3 length: 17 residues. V lost 4 bases and J lost 4, with 22 bases in between. CDR1 is MNHNS and CDR2 is SASEGT in the germline V gene. The CDR3 protein is CASSGTTTSPLTTEAFF. The DNA for the CDR3 is TGTGCCAGCAGTGGGACAACTACGAGTCCATTGACCACTGAAGCTTTCTTT.

This clone was counted a few times. The CDR3 nucleotides are TGTGCCAGTAGTATAGACGGGACTAGCGGTGGGTACGAGCAGTACTTC. It codes for CASSIDGTSGGYEQYF. The J gene is TRBJ2-7, the V gene TRBV19; 11 nucleotides match TRBD2. Trimming took 0 bases from V and 4 from J; bases not matched to a gene: 5. Germline CDR1 is LNHDA and CDR2 is SQIVND (reference sequence). This CDR3 comprises 16 residues.

The CDR3 reads CASSSGTSGNQETQYF. The CDR3, as DNA: TGTGCCAGCAGCTCCGGGACTAGCGGGAACCAAGAGACCCAGTACTTC. This chain uses TRBV5-4 with TRBJ2-5, with 13 nucleotides matching TRBD2. Germline trimming cut 3 bases from V and 0 bases from J; bases unmatched to any gene: 2. Germline V gene lookup returns CDR1 SGHNT and CDR2 YYREEE (reference sequence). The CDR3 contains 16 residues.

This clone is a singleton in its sample. The genes are TRBV14 and TRBJ2-2; 7 nucleotides agree with TRBD1. CDR3 length: 14 amino acids. The V segment lost 4 bases and the J segment 7 bases; nucleotides outside the gene matches: 6. Germline V gene lookup returns CDR1 SGHDN and CDR2 FVKESK. CDR3 DNA sequence: TGTGCCAGCAGCCTTACAGGGGCGGTCGGGGAGCTGTTTTTT. Translation: CASSLTGAVGELFF.

The CDR3 DNA sequence: TGTGCCAGCAGCTCTCGCTGGCTAGCGGGAGGGTACGAGCAGTACTTC. It specifies CASSSRWLAGGYEQYF. The V and J genes are TRBV5-4 and TRBJ2-7; 12 bases agree with TRBD2. Losses at the gene ends were 3 bases for V and 4 bases for J; bases not matched to a gene: 8. This CDR3 is built from 16 residues. The germline gives CDR1 SGHNT, CDR2 YYREEE (reference sequence).

The rearrangement joins TRBV5-5 to TRBJ2-3; 7 bases align to TRBD1. The ends lost 3 bases at V and 13 bases at J; junction bases unmatched: 8. Germline V gene lookup returns CDR1 SGHKS and CDR2 YYEKEE (reference sequence). The CDR3 runs 12 residues. The CDR3 sequence: CASSYWDSAEYF. The DNA for the CDR3 is TGTGCCAGCAGCTATTGGGACAGCGCGGAGTATTTT.

The chain carries TRBV18 and TRBJ2-7; TRBD2 matches at 10 bases. The CDR3 totals 16 residues. Germline values: CDR1 KGHSH, CDR2 LQKENI. V lost 3 bases, J lost 0 bases, and 5 bases stayed unmatched. The CDR3 nucleotides read TGTGCCAGCTCACCTTGGACTAGCGGTAACTCCTACGAGCAGTACTTC. The encoded protein is CASSPWTSGNSYEQYF. The entire variable domain, with the rest obtained from reference TRBV18 and TRBJ2-7, is as follows: NAGVMQNPRHLVRRRGQEARLRCSPMKGHSHVYWYRQLPEEGLKFMVYLQKENIIDESGMPKERFSAEFPKEGPSILRIQQVVRGDSAAYFCASSPWTSGNSYEQYFGPGTRLTVT.

Worth noting for this clone: At one of its ends the junction is not consistent with the germline gene, which may arise from a read error. This chain connects TRBV28 to TRBJ1-4; weak D call: TRBD1 (6 bases). This CDR3 spans 14 amino acids. Germline CDR1 MDHEN, CDR2 SYDVKM. This CDR3 reads CASSLSGAYEKLFF. The CDR3 coding sequence is TGTGCCAGCAGCTTATCAGGGGCGTACGAAAAACTGTTTTTT.

The gene calls are TRBV29-1 and TRBJ1-1; a possible D gene is TRBD1 (6 bases). With 6 bases removed from V and 5 bases from J, the gap between germline ends came to 19 bases. The length of the CDR3 is 14 residues. Per germline, CDR1 SQVTM and CDR2 ANQGSEA. The CDR3 protein is CSVDGGGHATEAFF. The CDR3 bases are TGCAGCGTCGATGGGGGGGGGCATGCGACTGAAGCTTTCTTT.

V gene TRBV10-3 combines with J gene TRBJ2-7; no clear D gene. Germline V CDR1 and CDR2: ENHRY, SYGVKD. V lost 4 bases to trimming and J lost 3 bases, with 10 bases between them. The CDR3 covers 13 residues. The CDR3 coding sequence is TGTGCCATCAGTGCCCTACAGAACTACGAGCAGTACTTC. Its translation is CAISALQNYEQYF.

This clone has just a few counts. The V and J genes are TRBV5-6 and TRBJ2-7; perhaps TRBD2 as D (7 bases). The CDR3 is 15 amino acids. Germline V gene sequence: CDR1 SGHDT, CDR2 YYEEEE. V was shortened by 5 bases and J by 3 bases, with 18 bases between the two germline ends. This CDR3 is CASRHLRGASYEQYF. The CDR3, as DNA: TGTGCCAGCAGACACCTACGGGGGGCCAGCTACGAGCAGTACTTC. Filled out from reference TRBV5-6 and TRBJ2-7, the complete variable domain reads DAGVTQSPTHLIKTRGQQVTLRCSPKSGHDTVSWYQQALGQGPQFIFQYYEEEERQRGNFPDRFSGHQFPNYSSELNVNALLLGDSALYLCASRHLRGASYEQYFGPGTRLTVT.

The rearrangement links TRBV28 to TRBJ2-7; the match to TRBD2 covers 8 bases. V trimming: 2 bases; J trimming: 7 bases; junction bases outside the gene matches: 7. Germline CDR1 reads MDHEN; CDR2 reads SYDVKM. The CDR3 is 14 amino acids. The CDR3 here is CASSLGTIAGEQYF. The CDR3 DNA is TGTGCCAGCAGTTTAGGCACAATAGCGGGGGAGCAGTACTTC.

V usage is TRBV2 and J usage is TRBJ1-1; D gene uncertain. Trimming took 5 bases from V and 8 from J, leaving 9 bases between them. The CDR3 runs to 11 residues. Germline V gene sequence: CDR1 SNHLY, CDR2 FYNNEI. The CDR3 nucleotides read TGTGCCAGCAGTCTACCACCAGAAGCTTTCTTT. Protein product: CASSLPPEAFF.

V gene TRBV5-5 combines with J gene TRBJ1-1; a possible D gene is TRBD1 (6 bases). Germline V gene lookup returns CDR1 SGHKS and CDR2 YYEKEE (reference sequence). V was cut by 0 bases and J by 2 bases, with 8 bases left in between. This CDR3 has 14 residues. The CDR3 DNA is TGTGCCAGCAGCTTGGTAGGGGGTAACACTGAAGCTTTCTTT. Translation: CASSLVGGNTEAFF.